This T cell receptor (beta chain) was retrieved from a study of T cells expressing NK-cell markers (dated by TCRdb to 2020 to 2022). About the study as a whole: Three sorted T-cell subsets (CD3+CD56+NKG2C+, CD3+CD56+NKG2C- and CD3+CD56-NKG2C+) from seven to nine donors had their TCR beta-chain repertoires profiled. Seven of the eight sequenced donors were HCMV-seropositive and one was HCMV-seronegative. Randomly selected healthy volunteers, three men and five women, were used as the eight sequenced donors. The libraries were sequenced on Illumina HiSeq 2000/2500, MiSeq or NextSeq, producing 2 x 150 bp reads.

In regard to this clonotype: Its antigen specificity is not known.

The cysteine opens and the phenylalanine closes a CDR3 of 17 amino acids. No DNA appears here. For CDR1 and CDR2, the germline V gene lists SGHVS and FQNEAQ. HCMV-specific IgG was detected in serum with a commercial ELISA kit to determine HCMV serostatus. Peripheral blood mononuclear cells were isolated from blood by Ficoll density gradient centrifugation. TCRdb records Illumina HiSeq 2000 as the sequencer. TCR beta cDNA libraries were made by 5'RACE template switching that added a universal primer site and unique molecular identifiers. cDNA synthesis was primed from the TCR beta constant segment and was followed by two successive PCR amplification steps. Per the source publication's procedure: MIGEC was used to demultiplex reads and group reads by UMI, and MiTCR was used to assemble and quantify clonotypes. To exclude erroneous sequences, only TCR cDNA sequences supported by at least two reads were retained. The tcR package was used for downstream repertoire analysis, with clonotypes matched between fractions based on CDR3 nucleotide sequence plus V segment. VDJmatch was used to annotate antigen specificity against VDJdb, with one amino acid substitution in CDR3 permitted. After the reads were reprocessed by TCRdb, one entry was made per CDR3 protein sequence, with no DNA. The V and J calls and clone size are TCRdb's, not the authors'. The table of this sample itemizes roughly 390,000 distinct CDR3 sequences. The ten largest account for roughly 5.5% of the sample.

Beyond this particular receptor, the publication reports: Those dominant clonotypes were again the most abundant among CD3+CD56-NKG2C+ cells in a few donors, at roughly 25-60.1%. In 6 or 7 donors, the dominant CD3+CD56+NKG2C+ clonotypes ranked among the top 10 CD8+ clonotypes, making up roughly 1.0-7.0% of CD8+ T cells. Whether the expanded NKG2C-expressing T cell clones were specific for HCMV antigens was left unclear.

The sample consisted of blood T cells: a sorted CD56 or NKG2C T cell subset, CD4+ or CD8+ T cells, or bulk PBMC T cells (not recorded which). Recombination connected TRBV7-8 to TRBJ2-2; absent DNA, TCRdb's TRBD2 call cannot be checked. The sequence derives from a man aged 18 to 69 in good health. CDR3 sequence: CASTRLGGGANTGELFF.